These 18 T cell receptor beta chains were all obtained from the same sample, sequenced in a study of Ad26.COV2.S vaccination and SARS-CoV-2 variants. Assay used: immunoSEQ multiplex PCR; TCRdb lists only in-frame clones, some missing. The sample carries about 320,000 clones, around 85% recorded once. Treatment: around 19 received Ad26.COV2.S at low or high dose, single or two shots; roughly five received placebo; per-sample allocation not given. Each sample was drawn 63 days after the first injection (of vaccine or placebo). The sequences come from peripheral blood, collected in a trial of Ad26.COV2.S vaccine versus placebo. All receptors derive from a person aged 18-65 years who received the Ad26.COV2.S COVID-19 vaccine or a placebo.

This rearrangement joins TRBV5-1 to TRBJ1-4, with D perhaps matching TRBD1 (5 bases). The CDR3 consists of 16 residues. V was cut by 0 bases and J by 0 bases, with 9 bases left in between. The germline CDR1 and CDR2 sequences are SGHRS and YFSETQ. CDR3 DNA: TGCGCCAGCAGCTTGGTTGGGGGTCCAACTAATGAAAAACTGTTTTTT. It codes for CASSLVGGPTNEKLFF.

This clone came up once. The V and J genes are TRBV6-5 and TRBJ2-1; D is perhaps TRBD1 (6 bases). Trimming left V 6 bases short and J 0 bases short, with 12 bases between. The V gene's germline CDR1 is MNHEY and CDR2 SVGAGI. The CDR3 has 15 residues. The CDR3 loop is CASRTARGSYNEQFF. CDR3 sequence (DNA): TGTGCCAGCAGGACGGCCAGGGGCTCCTACAATGAGCAGTTCTTC.

As DNA, the CDR3 is TGCGCCAGCAGCTTCTCAAATCCAGATACGCAGTATTTT. The encoded protein is CASSFSNPDTQYF. The rearrangement links TRBV5-1 to TRBJ2-3; D is undetermined. Germline CDR1 SGHRS, CDR2 YFSETQ. This CDR3 has 13 residues. Trimming took off 2 bases at V and 4 bases at J, with 8 bases between the two ends.

A note on this clone: Other DNA sequences within the sample encode an identical CDR3. V and J are TRBV2 and TRBJ2-2, with no clear D. CDR3 size: 13 residues. CDR1 and CDR2 (germline): SNHLY, FYNNEI. The V gene lost 3 bases and the J gene lost 2 bases, with 4 bases spanning the gap. The CDR3 nucleotides are TGTGCCAGCAGTGAGGCTAACACCGGGGAGCTGTTTTTT. It encodes CASSEANTGELFF. Looking up the rest from reference TRBV2 and TRBJ2-2 gives the full variable domain: EPEVTQTPSHQVTQMGQEVILRCVPISNHLYFYWYRQILGQKVEFLVSFYNNEISEKSEIFDDQFSVERPDGSNFTLKIRSTKLEDSAMYFCASSEANTGELFFGEGSRLTVL.

This chain connects TRBV7-3 to TRBJ1-1, with a weak D call TRBD1 (5 bases). The CDR3 extends over 14 amino acids. V was shortened by 5 bases and J by 6 bases, with 16 bases between the two germline ends. Germline-derived CDR1 and CDR2 are SGHTA and FQGTGA. CDR3: CASSQRGRGAEAFF. The CDR3 nucleotides read TGTGCCAGCAGCCAACGGGGGAGGGGCGCTGAAGCTTTCTTT.

The chain combines TRBV4-1 with TRBJ2-2; D possibly matches TRBD1 or TRBD2 (6 bases each). The V gene lost 0 bases and the J gene lost 6 bases, with 14 bases spanning the gap. Germline assignment: CDR1 MGHRA and CDR2 YSYEKL. This CDR3 is 16 amino acids long. CDR3 sequence: CASSQEWGARAGELFF. CDR3 nucleotide sequence: TGCGCCAGCAGCCAAGAATGGGGGGCAAGGGCCGGGGAGCTGTTTTTT.

This chain uses TRBV5-4 with TRBJ2-5; 8 bases fit TRBD1. This CDR3 is built from 15 residues. With V trimmed by 5 bases and J by 5 bases, 11 bases remained unmatched. CDR1 SGHNT and CDR2 YYREEE come from the germline V gene (reference sequence). CDR3 sequence (DNA): TGTGCCAGCAGGGGGCCCGACAGGGGATGGGAGACCCAGTACTTC. Translating gives CASRGPDRGWETQYF.

The V gene is TRBV12-3 or TRBV12-4, the J gene TRBJ1-1; no definite D call. V lost 3 bases and J lost 5, with 10 bases in between. The CDR3 covers 13 residues. As DNA, the CDR3 is TGTGCCAGCAGTTTGAAGGGTGGGACTGAAGCTTTCTTT. Translation gives CASSLKGGTEAFF.

V and J are TRBV5-6 and TRBJ2-3, with a possible D match to TRBD2 (5 bases). The germline CDR1 and CDR2 sequences are SGHDT and YYEEEE. There are 13 residues in the CDR3. V dropped 5 bases and J dropped 7 bases, with 14 bases sitting between them. The CDR3 sequence is CASSTLGEYTQYF. The CDR3 DNA sequence: TGTGCCAGCAGTACTCTGGGAGAGTATACGCAGTATTTT.

The V gene is TRBV11-2, the J gene TRBJ1-2; 7 bases are a match to TRBD1. CDR1 is SGHAT, CDR2 FQNNGV, per germline. The ends lost 1 base at V and 4 bases at J; junction bases unmatched: 6. The CDR3 extends over 15 amino acids. The CDR3 sequence is CASSLVSEGAYGYTF. CDR3 sequence (DNA): TGTGCCAGCAGCTTAGTCTCTGAGGGGGCCTATGGCTACACCTTC.

The rearrangement uses TRBV7-8 and TRBJ1-5; 7 bases map to TRBD1. CDR1 is SGHVS and CDR2 is FQNEAQ in the germline V gene. V lost 1 base and J lost 0; bases outside the gene matches: 12. The CDR3 totals 19 residues. Written as DNA, the CDR3 is TGTGCCAGCAGCTTAGGTGTCAGGGGGTCCCAAAATAGCAATCAGCCCCAGCATTTT. It specifies CASSLGVRGSQNSNQPQHF.

This chain joins TRBV12-3 or TRBV12-4 and TRBJ1-2; 9 bases are a match to TRBD1. V shed 4 bases, J shed 6 bases, and the junction held 3 bases outside the gene matches. CDR3 length: 13 residues. CDR3 region: CASSSWDRDGYTF. The CDR3 coding sequence is TGTGCCAGCAGTTCGTGGGACAGGGATGGCTACACCTTC.

This rearrangement joins TRBV19 to TRBJ1-6; 8 bases line up with TRBD1. Germline CDR1 is LNHDA and CDR2 is SQIVND (reference sequence). With 1 base clipped from V and 9 bases from J, the junction kept 8 bases outside the gene matches. The CDR3 consists of 16 residues. The CDR3 DNA reads as TGTGCCAGTAGTATAGGGAGAGACAGGGGTCGTTCACCCCTCCACTTT. This codes for CASSIGRDRGRSPLHF.

The chain has TRBV4-2 and TRBJ2-4; possible D gene TRBD1, 6 bases. Germline V gene lookup returns CDR1 LGHNA and CDR2 YNFKEQ. V lost 3 bases and J 1 base, leaving 10 bases between the germline ends. This CDR3 is built from 15 residues. CDR3 in amino acids: CASSQSRGAKNIQYF. CDR3 DNA sequence: TGTGCCAGCAGCCAGAGCAGGGGCGCCAAAAACATTCAGTACTTC.

The chain combines TRBV3-1 (or the pseudogene TRBV3-2) with TRBJ2-5; D might be TRBD1 or TRBD2, each matching 5 bases. CDR3 length equals 16 residues. Germline CDR1 reads LGHDT; CDR2 reads YNNKEL (reference sequence). V was cut by 2 bases and J by 7 bases, with 20 bases left in between. The CDR3, as DNA: TGTGCCAGCAGCCAAAGACAATGGGGGAACCCGGGGACCCAGTACTTC. Amino acid sequence: CASSQRQWGNPGTQYF.

The chain couples TRBV12-3 or TRBV12-4 to TRBJ2-7; D gene unclear. Trimming shortened V by 6 bases and J by 2 bases, and 8 bases separated the two germline ends. CDR3 length equals 12 residues. The CDR3 DNA is TGTGCCAGCAGCCAAACTACCTACGAGCAGTACTTC. It encodes CASSQTTYEQYF.

This chain links TRBV12-2 with TRBJ1-5. TRBV12-2 is designated a pseudogene. CDR3 length equals 19 residues. The CDR3 DNA follows: TGTGCAAGTCGCTTGATGTTCCGGGGATCCTTGGCTAGCAATCAGCCCCAGCATTTT. This translates into CASRLMFRGSLASNQPQHF.

This clone was seen a few times. The chain combines TRBV27 with TRBJ1-4; the D gene is possibly TRBD1 (6 bases). Germline CDR1 reads MNHEY; CDR2 reads SMNVEV (reference sequence). The CDR3 is 14 residues long. V dropped 5 bases and J dropped 12 bases, with 19 bases sitting between them. The CDR3, as DNA: TGTGCCAGCAGTCCCCTGGGGGGCCCTGTTCAACTGTTTTTT. Translating it yields CASSPLGGPVQLFF.